This TCR beta chain was identified in a study of shared clonotypes between healthy human individuals. Study as a whole: Each donor contributed plates that comprised three CD4 naive, three CD4 memory, two CD8 naive and one CD8 memory.

The germline CDR1 and CDR2 sequences are SGDLS and YYNGEE. This CDR3 has 16 amino acids. V was pared by 4 bases and J by 3 bases, with 19 bases between. Generated by immunoSEQ multiplex PCR, the TCRdb table keeps only in-frame clones and is missing some. The table has approximately 2.1 million clones, approximately 95% seen once. Each of the donors was a healthy adult who was HIV-negative and had not had a recent acute infection or vaccination. Investigators divided CD4+ cells into CD45RA+ naive and CD45RA-negative memory subsets. This TCR was sampled from a man between 18 and 29 years old in good health. Some clones in this sample may be carry-over from other donors' samples. The chain uses TRBV9 and TRBJ1-2; maybe TRBD1 (5 bases). Sequenced material: naive CD4+ T cells from PBMCs. Subset: CD45RA+ positively selected. In DNA, the CDR3 is TGTGCCAGCAGCCGAGGCGGGGCAGGGACTCACTATGGCTACACCTTC. Amino acid sequence: CASSRGGAGTHYGYTF.